One sample yielded the 24 T cell receptor beta chains listed below, sequenced in a study of T-cell reconstitution after alpha-beta-depleted transplantation in children. The TCRbeta library was prepared with unique molecular identifiers. Each CDR3 protein gets one entry after TCRdb re-called the PCR reads with MiXCR. The profile shows 190,000 or so distinct CDR3 sequences, about 14% of them singletons. The source material was PBMCs from the stem cell graft donor, sampled from the stem cell graft. The receptors derive from a human donor who donated a stem cell graft to a child with acute lymphoblastic leukemia.

This clonotype was seen a handful of times. This chain connects TRBV27 to TRBJ2-6; weak D call: TRBD2 (5 bases). From germline, CDR1 is MNHEY and CDR2 SMNVEV (reference sequence). This CDR3 has 15 residues. Between the trimmed V and J ends, which lost 5 bases and 0 bases, there was a span of 8 bases. DNA of the CDR3: TGTGCCAGCAGTGAAGGGAGCTCTGGGGCCAACGTCCTGACTTTC. It codes for CASSEGSSGANVLTF.

This clonotype has at least ten counts. V is TRBV5-1 and J is TRBJ2-3; D uncertain. Trimming left V 2 bases short and J 2 bases short, with 9 bases between. The CDR3 is 14 residues long. Germline V gene data show CDR1 as SGHRS and CDR2 as YFSETQ. The CDR3 spells CASSFGQDTDTQYF. The CDR3 region has the DNA TGCGCCAGCAGCTTCGGGCAGGACACAGATACGCAGTATTTT.

The rearrangement uses TRBV28 and TRBJ2-7, with TRBD2 identical over 10 bases. The CDR3 sequence is 15 residues long. Trimming removed 5 bases from V and 1 base from J; junction bases left unmatched: 5. Germline values: CDR1 MDHEN, CDR2 SYDVKM. CDR3 coding DNA: TGTGCCAGCAGTACAGGGACTAGCGTGTCCTACGAGCAGTACTTC. It codes for CASSTGTSVSYEQYF. Supplemented by reference TRBV28 and TRBJ2-7, the full variable domain reads DVKVTQSSRYLVKRTGEKVFLECVQDMDHENMFWYRQDPGLGLRLIYFSYDVKMKEKGDIPEGYSVSREKKERFSLILESASTNQTSMYLCASSTGTSVSYEQYFGPGTRLTVT.

This clonotype was counted at least ten times. V is TRBV5-1 and J is TRBJ1-3, with TRBD1 matching 12 bases. There are 14 residues in the CDR3. The germline V gene encodes CDR1 SGHRS and CDR2 YFSETQ. V trimming: 7 bases; J trimming: 4 bases; junction bases outside the gene matches: 3. The DNA for the CDR3 is TGCGCCAGCGGGGACAGGGGGCTCGGAAACACCATATATTTT. As protein: CASGDRGLGNTIYF.

The J gene is TRBJ2-5, the V gene TRBV10-3, with TRBD1 matching 10 bases. Germline V gene lookup returns CDR1 ENHRY and CDR2 SYGVKD. The junction had 3 bases not matched to a gene; V was cut back by 4 bases and J by 1 base. CDR3 size: 15 residues. CDR3 DNA: TGTGCCATCAGTGGGACAGGGGGTGTCCAAGAGACCCAGTACTTC. Its translation: CAISGTGGVQETQYF.

This clonotype has at least ten counts. This sequence joins TRBV20-1 and TRBJ1-1; 9 nucleotides line up with TRBD1. Germline-derived CDR1 and CDR2 are DFQATT and SNEGSKA (reference sequence). V shed 0 bases, J shed 4 bases, and the junction held 6 bases outside the gene matches. There are 15 residues in the CDR3. CDR3 residues: CSARDYGTGFTEAFF. The CDR3 nucleotides read TGCAGTGCTAGAGATTACGGGACAGGGTTCACTGAAGCTTTCTTT.

This clonotype has just a few counts. This CDR3 is CSVEVSYEQYF. The CDR3 DNA reads as TGCAGCGTTGAAGTCTCCTACGAGCAGTACTTC. The V gene is TRBV29-1, the J gene TRBJ2-7, with unresolved D. From germline, CDR1 is SQVTM and CDR2 ANQGSEA. Trimming shortened V by 1 base and J by 0 bases, and 1 base separated the two germline ends. The CDR3 length is 11 residues.

This clonotype was detected many times. This sequence joins TRBV12-3 or TRBV12-4 and TRBJ1-1, with 8 nucleotides matching TRBD1. This CDR3 has 14 residues. V shed 7 bases, J shed 6 bases, and the junction held 10 bases outside the gene matches. The CDR3, as DNA: TGTGCCAGCAACGACAGGGGAGGTAAAGCTGAAGCTTTCTTT. This encodes CASNDRGGKAEAFF.

This clonotype came up many times. This chain joins TRBV6-5 and TRBJ1-1; 7 bases line up with TRBD1. The V and J ends lost 2 bases and 1 base, in that order; junction bases with no gene match: 1. Germline assignment: CDR1 MNHEY and CDR2 SVGAGI. CDR3 length: 14 amino acids. The CDR3 DNA sequence: TGTGCCAGCAGTTACGACAGGGCGAACACTGAAGCTTTCTTT. Its translation is CASSYDRANTEAFF.

This clonotype was seen a few times. The rearrangement uses TRBV12-3 or TRBV12-4 and TRBJ1-6, with TRBD1 as a possible D gene (6 bases). This CDR3 is 14 amino acids long. Between the trimmed V and J ends, which lost 4 bases and 8 bases, there was a span of 12 bases. The CDR3 is CASSYQGRDSPLHF. CDR3 DNA sequence: TGTGCCAGCAGTTATCAGGGGCGGGATTCACCCCTCCACTTT.

The V gene is TRBV11-2, the J gene TRBJ2-7; 14 positions match TRBD2. The length of the CDR3 is 18 residues. The germline CDR1 and CDR2 sequences are SGHAT and FQNNGV. V lost 3 bases and J lost 4; bases outside the gene matches: 11. The CDR3 region is CASSFQGLAGDVKYEQYF. CDR3 coding DNA: TGTGCCAGCAGCTTCCAGGGACTAGCGGGAGACGTTAAATACGAGCAGTACTTC. Drawing the rest from reference TRBV11-2 and TRBJ2-7, the complete variable domain is EAGVAQSPRYKIIEKRQSVAFWCNPISGHATLYWYQQILGQGPKLLIQFQNNGVVDDSQLPKDRFSAERLKGVDSTLKIQPAKLEDSAVYLCASSFQGLAGDVKYEQYFGPGTRLTVT.

This clonotype occurred a few times. The J gene is TRBJ2-7, the V gene TRBV11-2, with 9 bases matching TRBD2. V lost 3 bases, J lost 2 bases, and 5 bases stayed unmatched. Germline V lookup: CDR1 SGHAT, CDR2 FQNNGV. The CDR3 is 15 residues long. The DNA for the CDR3 is TGTGCCAGCAGCTTGAGACTAGCGGAGACCTACGAGCAGTACTTC. This sequence encodes CASSLRLAETYEQYF. Full variable domain (rest looked up from reference TRBV11-2 and TRBJ2-7): EAGVAQSPRYKIIEKRQSVAFWCNPISGHATLYWYQQILGQGPKLLIQFQNNGVVDDSQLPKDRFSAERLKGVDSTLKIQPAKLEDSAVYLCASSLRLAETYEQYFGPGTRLTVT.

This clonotype was detected many times. V is TRBV20-1 and J is TRBJ1-2; a weak D match, TRBD1 (5 bases). The CDR3 extends over 13 amino acids. With 0 bases removed from V and 7 bases from J, the gap between germline ends came to 12 bases. The germline V gene encodes CDR1 DFQATT and CDR2 SNEGSKA (reference sequence). The CDR3 DNA sequence: TGCAGTGCTAGAGACCCGGGGCGGCGTGGCTACACCTTC. Amino acids: CSARDPGRRGYTF.

This clonotype was counted at least ten times. This rearrangement joins TRBV20-1 to TRBJ2-7; 7 nucleotides agree with TRBD1. Trimming cost V 6 bases and J 1 base; bases outside gene matches: 3. This CDR3 spans 12 amino acids. Germline V gene lookup returns CDR1 DFQATT and CDR2 SNEGSKA (reference sequence). CDR3 in amino acids: CSASRGSYEQYF. The CDR3 nucleotides are TGCAGTGCCAGCAGGGGGTCCTACGAGCAGTACTTC.

There are many counts of this clonotype. The genes are TRBV7-9 and TRBJ2-3; D not resolved. CDR1 SEHNR and CDR2 FQNEAQ come from the germline V gene (reference sequence). The ends were cut back, 4 bases at V and 3 bases at J, with 8 bases in the middle. The CDR3 is 13 amino acids. CDR3 in amino acids: CASSSLWTDTQYF. The CDR3 DNA is TGTGCCAGCAGCTCGCTTTGGACAGATACGCAGTATTTT.

This clonotype has just a few counts. The chain carries TRBV27 and TRBJ2-3; 8 bases are shared with TRBD2. The CDR3 consists of 19 residues. Looked up from germline, CDR1 is MNHEY and CDR2 is SMNVEV (reference sequence). With V trimmed by 4 bases and J by 0 bases, 15 bases remained unmatched. CDR3 protein: CASSSQRESAFYSTDTQYF. The CDR3 nucleotides are TGTGCCAGCAGTTCCCAGCGGGAGTCGGCCTTCTATAGCACAGATACGCAGTATTTT.

This clonotype has at least ten counts. The chain links TRBV5-1 to TRBJ2-7, with TRBD1 identical over 11 bases. V was clipped by 3 bases and J by 0 bases; unmatched bases: 14. The CDR3 is 19 amino acids. In germline, CDR1 is SGHRS, CDR2 YFSETQ. The CDR3 nucleotides read TGCGCCAGCAGCTCATCGGGACAGGGGGATCGATATAGCTCCTACGAGCAGTACTTC. It encodes CASSSSGQGDRYSSYEQYF.

There are many counts of this clonotype. The rearrangement links TRBV3-1 to TRBJ2-5, with 7 bases lining up with TRBD2. Germline V CDR1 and CDR2: LGHDT, YNNKEL (reference sequence). J gave up 4 bases and V 0 bases, and 5 bases lay outside the gene matches. This CDR3 is 15 amino acids long. For the CDR3, the DNA is TGTGCCAGCAGCCAAGACTGGGAGGGAGCAGAGACCCAGTACTTC. It codes for CASSQDWEGAETQYF.

The V and J genes are TRBV29-1 and TRBJ2-7; TRBD1 matches at 10 bases. Germline values: CDR1 SQVTM, CDR2 ANQGSEA. V lost 1 base to trimming and J lost 6 bases; unmatched junction nucleotides: 0. The CDR3 is made up of 12 amino acids. The CDR3 DNA follows: TGCAGCGTTGAAGGGACAGGGGGCGAGCAGTACTTC. Translated: CSVEGTGGEQYF.

The J gene is TRBJ2-3, the V gene TRBV19; possible D gene TRBD1, 6 bases. The CDR3 has 15 amino acids. V shed 3 bases and J shed 1 base, with 11 bases lying between them. Germline V gene data show CDR1 as LNHDA and CDR2 as SQIVND (reference sequence). This CDR3 reads CASSIRTVRTDTQYF. The CDR3, as DNA: TGTGCCAGTAGTATTCGGACAGTGCGCACAGATACGCAGTATTTT.

The chain employs TRBV7-9 and TRBJ1-1; D might be TRBD1 (5 bases). V was pared by 6 bases and J by 0 bases, with 14 bases between. This CDR3 is built from 15 residues. The germline CDR1 and CDR2 sequences are SEHNR and FQNEAQ (reference sequence). CDR3: CASRSGAAVNTEAFF. The CDR3 coding sequence is TGTGCCAGCAGGTCCGGGGCGGCGGTGAACACTGAAGCTTTCTTT.

This clonotype has ten or more counts. The rearrangement joins TRBV5-5 to TRBJ1-1; D gene uncertain. V lost 1 base, J lost 6 bases, and 10 bases lay in between. Germline V gene data show CDR1 as SGHKS and CDR2 as YYEKEE (reference sequence). The CDR3 spans 13 residues. This chain's CDR3 is CASSLLSTPEAFF. The CDR3 nucleotides are TGTGCCAGCAGCTTGTTAAGCACCCCTGAAGCTTTCTTT.

This clonotype was picked up many times. The chain is built from TRBV5-5 and TRBJ2-3, with 7 bases identical to TRBD1. V lost 2 bases, J lost 4 bases, and 4 bases stayed unmatched. Germline assignment: CDR1 SGHKS and CDR2 YYEKEE (reference sequence). The CDR3 spans 14 residues. The CDR3 loop reads CASSFRTGADTQYF. The DNA of the CDR3 is TGTGCCAGCAGCTTCAGGACAGGCGCAGATACGCAGTATTTT. The variable domain in full, completed from reference TRBV5-5 and TRBJ2-3, reads DAGVTQSPTHLIKTRGQQVTLRCSPISGHKSVSWYQQVLGQGPQFIFQYYEKEERGRGNFPDRFSARQFPNYSSELNVNALLLGDSALYLCASSFRTGADTQYFGPGTRLTVL.

This clonotype showed up many times. V gene TRBV7-2 combines with J gene TRBJ2-3, with 9 bases aligning to TRBD2. The CDR3 is 14 residues long. CDR1 and CDR2 (germline): SGHTA, FQGNSA. The junction had 10 bases not matched to a gene; V was cut back by 5 bases and J by 10 bases. The CDR3 region has the DNA TGTGCCAGCAGCGAGGGACTAGCTGACTCAGCGCAGTATTTT. Translated, it gives CASSEGLADSAQYF.